This T cell receptor beta chain came from a study of T cells in Graves' hyperthyroidism and ophthalmopathy. Pregnant or lactating patients were excluded, as were those with uncontrolled infection or other autoimmune disease. The diagnoses drew upon clinical symptoms, serum thyroxine and TRAb, thyroid ultrasound and orbital computed tomography. TCR beta CDR3 regions were amplified from RNA transcripts. The study used the HTBI primer set for a first-round RT-PCR of the TCR CDR3. In TCRdb, the multiplex PCR reads were re-called with MiXCR into one record per CDR3 protein. The data hold around 260,000 distinct CDR3 sequences, with 25% to 30% observed a single time. Many counts were recorded for this clonotype. Germline V gives CDR1 MNHNS, CDR2 SASEGT. V lost 3 bases and J lost 8, with 16 bases in between. CDR3 size: 14 residues.

The source of this sequence is a man between 40 and 49 years old with Graves' hyperthyroidism that later progressed to Graves' ophthalmopathy. Sequencing was performed on blood. The gene calls are TRBV6-1 and TRBJ1-2; TRBD1 is a possible D gene (5 bases). The CDR3 sequence: CASSDRGPREGYTF. The CDR3 nucleotides are TGTGCCAGCAGTGACCGGGGCCCGAGGGAGGGCTACACCTTC.